This is a list of T cell receptor beta chains from one sample in a study of T cells in Graves' hyperthyroidism and ophthalmopathy. TCRdb re-called the multiplex PCR reads with MiXCR, one entry per CDR3 protein. Here the sample spans about 210,000 distinct CDR3 sequences, around 16% being singletons. The source material was blood. These receptors came from a man aged 35 to 55 with Graves' hyperthyroidism. Each CDR3 is given with its conserved first and last residue. Fields, in order: CDR3 DNA, CDR3 protein, D gene, J gene, clone size, V gene. A D gene is named only where the DNA matches it firmly. Clone size, where shown, is once, few, many, or a class for clones that have expanded.

CDR3 DNA: TGTGCCAGCAGCCAAGAGAAGGGGGCATACACTGAAGCTTTCTTT
CDR3 protein: CASSQEKGAYTEAFF
D gene: TRBD1
J gene: TRBJ1-1
clone size: many
V gene: TRBV4-2

CDR3 DNA: TGCGCCAGCTCAAGCGGTACCGATTACAATGAGCAGTTCTTC
CDR3 protein: CASSSGTDYNEQFF
D gene: -
J gene: TRBJ2-1
clone size: many
V gene: TRBV5-1

CDR3 DNA: TGTGCCAGCAGCGCTACCTTTTCCGGGACAGGGTCTATCAATGAGCAGTTCTTC
CDR3 protein: CASSATFSGTGSINEQFF
D gene: TRBD1
J gene: TRBJ2-1
clone size: many
V gene: TRBV6-1

CDR3 DNA: TGCGCCAGCAGCCAGAGCGGGGGGTACAATGAGCAGTTCTTC
CDR3 protein: CASSQSGGYNEQFF
D gene: TRBD2
J gene: TRBJ2-1
clone size: many
V gene: TRBV10-1

CDR3 DNA: TGTGCCTGGTCAGGGGGCGGTAGCTATGGCTACACCTTC
CDR3 protein: CAWSGGGSYGYTF
D gene: TRBD1
J gene: TRBJ1-2
clone size: many
V gene: TRBV30

CDR3 DNA: TGCGCCAGCAGCTTTTTTGATTTTGGGAATGAGCAGTTCTTC
CDR3 protein: CASSFFDFGNEQFF
D gene: -
J gene: TRBJ2-1
clone size: many
V gene: TRBV5-1

CDR3 DNA: TGTGCCAGCGGGGCGCGGGCCTACGAGCAGTACTTC
CDR3 protein: CASGARAYEQYF
D gene: -
J gene: TRBJ2-7
clone size: many
V gene: TRBV2

CDR3 DNA: TGCAGTGCTAGAGAGACTCTCCCAAACACTGAAGCTTTCTTT
CDR3 protein: CSARETLPNTEAFF
D gene: -
J gene: TRBJ1-1
clone size: many
V gene: TRBV20-1

CDR3 DNA: TGTGCCAGCAGCTTATACCCAGCGACCGAGCAGTACTTC
CDR3 protein: CASSLYPATEQYF
D gene: -
J gene: TRBJ2-7
clone size: many
V gene: TRBV7-2

CDR3 DNA: TGTGCCAGCAGCTTAGCAACCCGTGAAGCTTTCTTT
CDR3 protein: CASSLATREAFF
D gene: -
J gene: TRBJ1-1
clone size: many
V gene: TRBV7-9

CDR3 DNA: TGCAGTGAAACAGGGACAGTCTCCTACGAGCAGTACTTC
CDR3 protein: CSETGTVSYEQYF
D gene: TRBD1
J gene: TRBJ2-7
clone size: many
V gene: TRBV20-1

CDR3 DNA: TGTGCCAGCAGTACCACAGGGGAGGGTCAGCCCCAGCATTTT
CDR3 protein: CASSTTGEGQPQHF
D gene: TRBD1
J gene: TRBJ1-5
clone size: many
V gene: TRBV12-3/TRBV12-4

CDR3 DNA: TGTGCCAGCAGCCAGAACACTGCCGAACCCTACGAGCAGTACTTC
CDR3 protein: CASSQNTAEPYEQYF
D gene: -
J gene: TRBJ2-7
clone size: few
V gene: TRBV4-2

CDR3 DNA: TGTGCCAGCAGCCGCGACGGGAAAAGCACAGATACGCAGTATTTT
CDR3 protein: CASSRDGKSTDTQYF
D gene: -
J gene: TRBJ2-3
clone size: many
V gene: TRBV11-1

CDR3 DNA: TGTGCCAGCAGAAACAGGGGGTCTACTTCACCCCTCCACTTT
CDR3 protein: CASRNRGSTSPLHF
D gene: TRBD1
J gene: TRBJ1-6
clone size: many
V gene: TRBV7-9

CDR3 DNA: TGCAGTGTAGAATGGACCGCGGTGGGTGGCTACACCTTC
CDR3 protein: CSVEWTAVGGYTF
D gene: -
J gene: TRBJ1-2
clone size: -
V gene: TRBV20-1